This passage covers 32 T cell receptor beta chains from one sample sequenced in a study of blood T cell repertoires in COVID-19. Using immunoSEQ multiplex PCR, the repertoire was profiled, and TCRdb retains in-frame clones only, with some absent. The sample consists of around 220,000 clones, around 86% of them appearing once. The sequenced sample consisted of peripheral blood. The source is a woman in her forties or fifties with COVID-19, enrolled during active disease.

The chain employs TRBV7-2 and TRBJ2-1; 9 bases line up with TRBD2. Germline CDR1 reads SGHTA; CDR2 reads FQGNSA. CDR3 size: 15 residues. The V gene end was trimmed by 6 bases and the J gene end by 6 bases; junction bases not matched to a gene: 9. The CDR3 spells CASSLSGGSSNEQFF. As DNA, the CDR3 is TGTGCCAGCAGTTTAAGCGGGGGGTCTTCCAATGAGCAGTTCTTC.

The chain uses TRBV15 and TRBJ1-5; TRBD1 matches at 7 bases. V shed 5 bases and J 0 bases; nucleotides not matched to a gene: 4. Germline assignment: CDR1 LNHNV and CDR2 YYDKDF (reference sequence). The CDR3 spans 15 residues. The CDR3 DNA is TGTGCCACCAGCGCCCGGACAGGTAGCAATCAGCCCCAGCATTTT. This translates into CATSARTGSNQPQHF.

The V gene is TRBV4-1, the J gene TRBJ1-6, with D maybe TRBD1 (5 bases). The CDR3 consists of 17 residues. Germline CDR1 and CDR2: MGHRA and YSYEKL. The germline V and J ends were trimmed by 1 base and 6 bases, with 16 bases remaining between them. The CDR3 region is CASSQGVGGVVNSPLHF. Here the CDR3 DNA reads TGCGCCAGCAGCCAAGGGGTCGGAGGGGTTGTTAATTCACCCCTCCACTTT.

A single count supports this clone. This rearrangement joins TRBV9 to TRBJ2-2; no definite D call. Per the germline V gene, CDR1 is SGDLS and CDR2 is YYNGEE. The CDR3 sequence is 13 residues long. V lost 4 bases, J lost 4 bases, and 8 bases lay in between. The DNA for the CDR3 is TGTGCCAGCAGCCTTCGCAGCACCGGGGAGCTGTTTTTT. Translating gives CASSLRSTGELFF.

The CDR3 DNA reads TGTGCCAGCAGCCCGACTGGCAGACTCGAGCAGTACTTC. Translation: CASSPTGRLEQYF. This chain joins TRBV7-3 and TRBJ2-7, with no clear D. Germline CDR1 is SGHTA and CDR2 is FQGTGA. The V end was cut by 5 bases, the J end by 6 bases, with 14 bases between. The CDR3 length is 13 residues.

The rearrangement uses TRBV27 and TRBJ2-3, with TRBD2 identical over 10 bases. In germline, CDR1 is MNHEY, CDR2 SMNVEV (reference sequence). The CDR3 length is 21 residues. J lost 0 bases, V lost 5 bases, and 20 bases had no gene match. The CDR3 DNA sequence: TGTGCCAGCAGTACAACTTTTCCCGGAGTAGCGGGGGGCCTAAGCACAGATACGCAGTATTTT. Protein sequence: CASSTTFPGVAGGLSTDTQYF.

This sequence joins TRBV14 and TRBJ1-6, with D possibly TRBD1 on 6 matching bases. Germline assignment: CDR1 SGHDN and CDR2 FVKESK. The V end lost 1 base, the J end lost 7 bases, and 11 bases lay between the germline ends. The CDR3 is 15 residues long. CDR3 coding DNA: TGTGCCAGCAGCCAAGCACAGGGAACGAATTCACCCCTCCACTTT. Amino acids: CASSQAQGTNSPLHF. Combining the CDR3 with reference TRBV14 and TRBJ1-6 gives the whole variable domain EAGVTQFPSHSVIEKGQTVTLRCDPISGHDNLYWYRRVMGKEIKFLLHFVKESKQDESGMPNNRFLAERTGGTYSTLKVQPAELEDSGVYFCASSQAQGTNSPLHFGNGTRLTVT.

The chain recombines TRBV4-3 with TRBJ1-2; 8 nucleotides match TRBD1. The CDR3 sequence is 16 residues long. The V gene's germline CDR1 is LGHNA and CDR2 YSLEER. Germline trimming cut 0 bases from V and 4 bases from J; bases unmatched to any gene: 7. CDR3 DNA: TGCGCCAGCAGCCAAGAATGGACAGGGAGCTCCTATGGCTACACCTTC. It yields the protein CASSQEWTGSSYGYTF.

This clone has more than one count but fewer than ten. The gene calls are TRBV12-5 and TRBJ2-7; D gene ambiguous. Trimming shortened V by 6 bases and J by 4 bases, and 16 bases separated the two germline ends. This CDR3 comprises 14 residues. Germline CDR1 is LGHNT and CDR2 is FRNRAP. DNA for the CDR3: TGTGCTAGTGGGGTCACGGGTAATTGGTACGAGCAGTACTTC. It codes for CASGVTGNWYEQYF.

CDR3 region: CATSQIRPGLRAGEQFF. CDR3 DNA: TGTGCCACCAGTCAAATTCGGCCGGGACTAAGGGCGGGTGAGCAGTTCTTC. The chain couples TRBV15 to TRBJ2-1; TRBD2 matches 7 bases. Germline V CDR1 and CDR2: LNHNV, YYDKDF (reference sequence). The CDR3 has 17 residues. Germline trimming cut 6 bases from V and 9 bases from J; bases unmatched to any gene: 20. The full variable domain, its missing parts supplied by reference TRBV15 and TRBJ2-1, is DAMVIQNPRYQVTQFGKPVTLSCSQTLNHNVMYWYQQKSSQAPKLLFHYYDKDFNNEADTPDNFQSRRPNTSFCFLDIRSPGLGDTAMYLCATSQIRPGLRAGEQFFGPGTRLTVL.

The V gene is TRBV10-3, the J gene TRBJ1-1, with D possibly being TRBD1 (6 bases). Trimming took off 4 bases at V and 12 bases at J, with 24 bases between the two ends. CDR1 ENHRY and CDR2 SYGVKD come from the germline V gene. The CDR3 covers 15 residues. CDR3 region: CAISGEQGLWVTTFF. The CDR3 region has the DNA TGTGCCATCAGTGGCGAACAGGGCTTGTGGGTTACGACTTTCTTT.

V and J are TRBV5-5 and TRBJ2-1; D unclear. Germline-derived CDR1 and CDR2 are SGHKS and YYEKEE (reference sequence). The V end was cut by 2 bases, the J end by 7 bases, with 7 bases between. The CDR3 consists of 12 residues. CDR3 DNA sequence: TGTGCCAGCAGCTTTAGCTTGAATGAGCAGTTCTTC. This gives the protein CASSFSLNEQFF. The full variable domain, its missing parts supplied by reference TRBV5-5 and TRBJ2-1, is DAGVTQSPTHLIKTRGQQVTLRCSPISGHKSVSWYQQVLGQGPQFIFQYYEKEERGRGNFPDRFSARQFPNYSSELNVNALLLGDSALYLCASSFSLNEQFFGPGTRLTVL.

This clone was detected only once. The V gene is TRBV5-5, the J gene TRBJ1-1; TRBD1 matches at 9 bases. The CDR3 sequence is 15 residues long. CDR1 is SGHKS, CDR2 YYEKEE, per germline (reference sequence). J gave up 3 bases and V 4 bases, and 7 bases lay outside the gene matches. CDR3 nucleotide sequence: TGTGCCAGCAGCCAGGACAGGGGAATAGACACTGAAGCTTTCTTT. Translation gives CASSQDRGIDTEAFF. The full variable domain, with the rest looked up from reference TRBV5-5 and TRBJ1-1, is DAGVTQSPTHLIKTRGQQVTLRCSPISGHKSVSWYQQVLGQGPQFIFQYYEKEERGRGNFPDRFSARQFPNYSSELNVNALLLGDSALYLCASSQDRGIDTEAFFGQGTRLTVV.

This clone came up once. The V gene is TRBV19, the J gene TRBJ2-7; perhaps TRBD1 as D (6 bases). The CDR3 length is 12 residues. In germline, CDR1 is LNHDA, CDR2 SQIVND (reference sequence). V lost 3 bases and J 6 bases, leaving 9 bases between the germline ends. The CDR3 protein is CASSIEGVEQYF. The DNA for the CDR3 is TGTGCCAGTAGTATCGAGGGGGTCGAGCAGTACTTC.

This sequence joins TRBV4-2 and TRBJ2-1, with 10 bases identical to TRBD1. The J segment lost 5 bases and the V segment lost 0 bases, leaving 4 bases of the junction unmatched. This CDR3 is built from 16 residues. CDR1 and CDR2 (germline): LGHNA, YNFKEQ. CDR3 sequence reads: CASSQDGTGVDNEQFF. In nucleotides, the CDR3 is TGTGCCAGCAGCCAAGATGGGACAGGGGTGGACAATGAGCAGTTCTTC.

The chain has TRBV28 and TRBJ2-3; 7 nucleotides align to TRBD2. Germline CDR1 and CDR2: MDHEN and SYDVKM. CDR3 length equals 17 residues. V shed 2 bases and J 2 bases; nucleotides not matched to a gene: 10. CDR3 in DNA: TGTGCCAGCAGTTTACGAAGACTAGCCGAATACACAGATACGCAGTATTTT. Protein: CASSLRRLAEYTDTQYF.

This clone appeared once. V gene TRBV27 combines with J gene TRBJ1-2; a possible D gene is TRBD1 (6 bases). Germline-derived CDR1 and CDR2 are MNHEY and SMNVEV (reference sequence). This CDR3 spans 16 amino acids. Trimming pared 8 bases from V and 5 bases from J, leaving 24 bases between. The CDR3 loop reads CASANRQDHFPYGYTF. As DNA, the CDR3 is TGTGCCAGCGCGAATCGACAGGACCACTTTCCTTATGGCTACACCTTC.

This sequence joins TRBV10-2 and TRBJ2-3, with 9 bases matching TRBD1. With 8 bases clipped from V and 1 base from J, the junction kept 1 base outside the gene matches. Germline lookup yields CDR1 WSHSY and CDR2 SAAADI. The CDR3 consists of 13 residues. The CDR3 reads CASRDRGTDTQYF. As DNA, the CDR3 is TGCGCCAGCCGGGACAGGGGCACAGATACGCAGTATTTT.

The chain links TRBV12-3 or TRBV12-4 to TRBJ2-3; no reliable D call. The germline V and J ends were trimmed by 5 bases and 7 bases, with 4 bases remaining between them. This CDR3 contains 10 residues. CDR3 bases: TGTGCCAGCAGTCGTTATACGCAGTATTTT. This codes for CASSRYTQYF.

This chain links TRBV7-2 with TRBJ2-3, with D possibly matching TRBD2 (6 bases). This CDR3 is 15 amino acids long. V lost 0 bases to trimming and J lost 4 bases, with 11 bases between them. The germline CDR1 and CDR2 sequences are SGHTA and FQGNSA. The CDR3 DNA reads TGTGCCAGCAGCTTAGCGGGGGGATACGCAGATACGCAGTATTTT. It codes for CASSLAGGYADTQYF.

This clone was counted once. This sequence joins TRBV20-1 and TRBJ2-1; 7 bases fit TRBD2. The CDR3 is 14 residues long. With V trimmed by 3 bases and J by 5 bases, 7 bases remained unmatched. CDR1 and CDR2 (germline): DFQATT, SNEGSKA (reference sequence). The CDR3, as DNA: TGCAGTGCTAGTTTGGCGGGGGTTAACAATGAGCAGTTCTTC. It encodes CSASLAGVNNEQFF.

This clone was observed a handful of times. Written as DNA, the CDR3 is TGTGCCACCAGTAGGGGGGGAGGATCGTCCCAAGAGGCAGCTTTCTTT. Its protein is CATSRGGGSSQEAAFF. The V gene is TRBV24-1, the J gene TRBJ1-1; possibly TRBD1 for D (6 bases). Germline lookup yields CDR1 KGHDR and CDR2 SFDVKD. Trimming pared 6 bases from V and 10 bases from J, leaving 26 bases between. This CDR3 contains 16 residues.

The CDR3 DNA reads TGTGCCACCAGCAGAGGCGGGGCATCTAACTATGGCTACACCTTC. Its translation is CATSRGGASNYGYTF. The chain carries TRBV15 and TRBJ1-2; D is possibly TRBD1 (5 bases). This CDR3 is 15 amino acids long. V dropped 1 base and J dropped 0 bases, with 9 bases sitting between them. CDR1 and CDR2 from the germline V gene are LNHNV and YYDKDF (reference sequence).

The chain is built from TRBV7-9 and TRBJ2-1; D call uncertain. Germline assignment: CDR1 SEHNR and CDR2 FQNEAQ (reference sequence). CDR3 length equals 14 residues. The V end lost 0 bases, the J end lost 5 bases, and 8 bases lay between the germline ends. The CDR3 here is CASSLAAANNEQFF. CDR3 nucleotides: TGTGCCAGCAGCTTAGCCGCCGCTAACAATGAGCAGTTCTTC.

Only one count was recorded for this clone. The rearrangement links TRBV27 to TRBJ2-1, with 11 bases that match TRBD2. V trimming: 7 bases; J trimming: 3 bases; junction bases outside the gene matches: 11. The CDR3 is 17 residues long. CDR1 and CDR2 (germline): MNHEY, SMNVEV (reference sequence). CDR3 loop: CASNQLAGGPDYNEQFF. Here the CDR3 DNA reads TGTGCCAGCAACCAATTAGCGGGGGGGCCGGACTACAATGAGCAGTTCTTC.

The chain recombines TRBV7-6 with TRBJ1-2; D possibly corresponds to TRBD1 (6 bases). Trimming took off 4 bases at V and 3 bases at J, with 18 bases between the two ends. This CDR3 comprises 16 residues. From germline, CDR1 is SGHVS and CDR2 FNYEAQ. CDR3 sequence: CASSSPGWGGDYGYTF. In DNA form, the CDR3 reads TGTGCCAGCAGCTCCCCTGGGTGGGGGGGCGACTATGGCTACACCTTC. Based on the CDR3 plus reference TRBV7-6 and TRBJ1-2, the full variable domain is GAGVSQSPRYKVTKRGQDVALRCDPISGHVSLYWYRQALGQGPEFLTYFNYEAQQDKSGLPNDRFSAERPEGSISTLTIQRTEQRDSAMYRCASSSPGWGGDYGYTFGSGTRLTVV.

The CDR3 region is CASGAGEKTGELFF. CDR3 nucleotide sequence: TGTGCCAGTGGAGCGGGGGAAAAGACCGGGGAGCTGTTTTTT. The V gene is TRBV19, the J gene TRBJ2-2; TRBD2 aligns across 8 bases. V gave up 8 bases and J gave up 5 bases; unmatched junction bases: 7. Germline V gene sequence: CDR1 LNHDA, CDR2 SQIVND (reference sequence). The CDR3 is 14 amino acids.

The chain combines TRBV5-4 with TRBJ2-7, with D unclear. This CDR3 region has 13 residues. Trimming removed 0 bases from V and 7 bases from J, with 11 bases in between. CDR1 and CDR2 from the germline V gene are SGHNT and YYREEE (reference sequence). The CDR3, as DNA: TGTGCCAGCAGCTTGGACAGCCTTAGTGAGCAGTACGTC. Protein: CASSLDSLSEQYV.

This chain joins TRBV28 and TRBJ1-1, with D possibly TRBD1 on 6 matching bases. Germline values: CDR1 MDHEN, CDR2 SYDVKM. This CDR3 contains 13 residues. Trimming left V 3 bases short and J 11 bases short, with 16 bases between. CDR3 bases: TGTGCCAGCAGTTTTCCGGCAGGAAGGGGGGCTTTCTTT. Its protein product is CASSFPAGRGAFF.

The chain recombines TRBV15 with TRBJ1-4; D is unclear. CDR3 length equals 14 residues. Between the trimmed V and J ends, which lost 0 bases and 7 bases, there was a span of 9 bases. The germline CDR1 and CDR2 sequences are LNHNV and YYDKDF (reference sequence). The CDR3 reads CATSRDGETEKLFF. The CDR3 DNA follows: TGTGCCACCAGCAGAGATGGGGAGACTGAAAAACTGTTTTTT.

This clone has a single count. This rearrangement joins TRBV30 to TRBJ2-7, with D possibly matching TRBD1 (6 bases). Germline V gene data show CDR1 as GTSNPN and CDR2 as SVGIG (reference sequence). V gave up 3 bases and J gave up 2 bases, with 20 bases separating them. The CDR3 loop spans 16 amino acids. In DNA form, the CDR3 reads TGTGCCTGGAGCCACACCGGGACATCCGCCCCCTACGAGCAGTACTTC. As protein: CAWSHTGTSAPYEQYF. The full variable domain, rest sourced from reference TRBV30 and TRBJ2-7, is SQTIHQWPATLVQPVGSPLSLECTVEGTSNPNLYWYRQAAGRGLQLLFYSVGIGQISSEVPQNLSASRPQDRQFILSSKKLLLSDSGFYLCAWSHTGTSAPYEQYFGPGTRLTVT.

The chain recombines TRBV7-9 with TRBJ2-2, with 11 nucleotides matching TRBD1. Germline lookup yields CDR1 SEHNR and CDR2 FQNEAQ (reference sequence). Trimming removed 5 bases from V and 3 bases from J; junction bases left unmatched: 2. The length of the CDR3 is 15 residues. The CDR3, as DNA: TGTGCCAGCAGCAAGGGACAGGGGGACACCGGGGAGCTGTTTTTT. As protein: CASSKGQGDTGELFF.